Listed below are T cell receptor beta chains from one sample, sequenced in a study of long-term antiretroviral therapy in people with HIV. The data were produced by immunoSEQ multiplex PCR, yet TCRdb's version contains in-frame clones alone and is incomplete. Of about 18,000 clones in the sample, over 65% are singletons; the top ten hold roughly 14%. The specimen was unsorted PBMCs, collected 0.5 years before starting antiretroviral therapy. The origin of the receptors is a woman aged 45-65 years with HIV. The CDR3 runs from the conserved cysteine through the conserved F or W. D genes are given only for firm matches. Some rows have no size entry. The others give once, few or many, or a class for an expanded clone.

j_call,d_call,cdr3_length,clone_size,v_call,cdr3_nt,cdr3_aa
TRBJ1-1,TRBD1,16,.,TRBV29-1,TGCAGCGTTGTAAGACAGGGGGCCGGCATGAACACTGAAGCTTTCTTT,CSVVRQGAGMNTEAFF
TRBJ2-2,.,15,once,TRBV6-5,TGTGCCAGCAGTTACACCCTTTTGGGTACCGGGGAGCTGTTTTTT,CASSYTLLGTGELFF
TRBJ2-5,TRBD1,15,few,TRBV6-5,TGTGCCAGCAACACCGGGACAGGGAATCGAGAGACCCAGTACTTC,CASNTGTGNRETQYF
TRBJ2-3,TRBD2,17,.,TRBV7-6,TGTGCCAGCAGCTTAGCGCCGAGCGGGGGGGGACCAGATACGCAGTATTTT,CASSLAPSGGGPDTQYF
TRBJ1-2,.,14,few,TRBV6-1,TGTGCCAGCAGTATCGCCAGGGTGGGCTATGGCTACACCTTC,CASSIARVGYGYTF
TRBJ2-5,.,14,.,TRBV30,TGTGCCTGGAGTGGGAACTCGCCCAAGGGGACCCAGTACTTC,CAWSGNSPKGTQYF
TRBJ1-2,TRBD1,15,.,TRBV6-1,TGTGCCAGCAGAGGGACAGCTTATGAGGACTATGGCTACACCTTC,CASRGTAYEDYGYTF
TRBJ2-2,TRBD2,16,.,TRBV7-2,TGTGCCAGCAGCAATAGCGGGGGGCTAGGGACCGGGGAGCTGTTTTTT,CASSNSGGLGTGELFF
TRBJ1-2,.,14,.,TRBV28,TGTGCCAGCAGTTTCCGGGACGGAAACTATGGCTACACCTTC,CASSFRDGNYGYTF
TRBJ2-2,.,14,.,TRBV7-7,TGTGCCAGCAGCTTAAATAGGAACACCGGGGAGCTGTTTTTT,CASSLNRNTGELFF
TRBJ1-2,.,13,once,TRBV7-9,TGTGCCAGCAGCCCCCCGGGAAGGAATGGCTACACCTTC,CASSPPGRNGYTF
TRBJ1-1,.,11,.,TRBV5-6,TGTGCCAGCAGCCTAGGGTGGGAAGCTTTCTTT,CASSLGWEAFF
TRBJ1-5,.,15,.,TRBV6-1,TGTGCCAGCAGTGAAGCAGGGCGGCTCAATCAGCCCCAGCATTTT,CASSEAGRLNQPQHF
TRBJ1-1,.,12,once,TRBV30,TGTGCCTGGAGTGTATCGGCGGGGGAAGCTTTCTTT,CAWSVSAGEAFF
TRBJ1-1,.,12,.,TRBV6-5,TGTGCCAGCAGCCGAACAGGTAATGAAGCTTTCTTT,CASSRTGNEAFF
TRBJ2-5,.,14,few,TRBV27,TGTGCCAGCAGTTCCCGGCGGGGCAGAGAGACCCAGTACTTC,CASSSRRGRETQYF
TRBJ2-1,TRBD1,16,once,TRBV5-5,TGTGCCAGCAGCCCCCCGGGACAGGGCCTCTACAATGAGCAGTTCTTC,CASSPPGQGLYNEQFF
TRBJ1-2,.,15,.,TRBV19,TGTGCCAGTATCCCTCGCCTGGACACGGGCTATGGCTACACCTTC,CASIPRLDTGYGYTF
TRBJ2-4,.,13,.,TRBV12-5,TGTGCTAGTCTGCGGGACCGAGGAGACATTCAGTACTTC,CASLRDRGDIQYF
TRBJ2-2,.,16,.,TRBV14,TGTGCCAGCAGCCAAGATTCGACTAGACGGGCCGGGGAGCTGTTTTTT,CASSQDSTRRAGELFF
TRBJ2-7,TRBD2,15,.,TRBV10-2,TGCGCCAGCAGTGACGGTTCGGGGGGGCTATACGAGCAGTACTTC,CASSDGSGGLYEQYF
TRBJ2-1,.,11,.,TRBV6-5,TGTGCCAGCAGCCAGGGATTAGAGGAGTTCTTC,CASSQGLEEFF
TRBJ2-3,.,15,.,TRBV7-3,TGTGCCAGCAGCTTAACGTCCAGGGTGGAAGATACGCAGTATTTT,CASSLTSRVEDTQYF
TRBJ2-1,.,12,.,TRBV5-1,TGCGCCAGCAGCTTGGCCTTGAATGAGCAGTTCTTC,CASSLALNEQFF
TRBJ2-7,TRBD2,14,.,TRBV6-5,TGTGCCAGCAGACTTAGCGGGAGAACCTACGAGCAGTACTTC,CASRLSGRTYEQYF
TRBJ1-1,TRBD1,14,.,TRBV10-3,TGTGCCCTCCGACAGGGCTCCATGAACACTGAAGCTTTCTTT,CALRQGSMNTEAFF
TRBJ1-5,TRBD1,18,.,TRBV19,TGTGCCAGTAGTAAAGGGATGGGGACAGGGGGAGTTCGTCAGCCCCAGCATTTT,CASSKGMGTGGVRQPQHF
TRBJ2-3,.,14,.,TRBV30,TGTGCCTGGCAAACAGGGCCCGTCGCCGATACGCAGTATTTT,CAWQTGPVADTQYF
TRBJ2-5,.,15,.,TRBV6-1,TGTGCCAGCAGTGAAGCCATCCTAGCAGAAGAGACCCAGTACTTC,CASSEAILAEETQYF
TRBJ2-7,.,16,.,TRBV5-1,TGCGCCAGCAGCTTGGCCGTCGGAAGTGGGAACTACGAGCAGTACTTC,CASSLAVGSGNYEQYF
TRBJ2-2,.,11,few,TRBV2,TGTGCCAGCATTCTAACCGGGGAGCTGTTTTTT,CASILTGELFF
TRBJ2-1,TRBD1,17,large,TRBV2,TGTGCCAGCAGTGAACCGATACAGGGGTCTAACTACAATGAGCAGTTCTTC,CASSEPIQGSNYNEQFF
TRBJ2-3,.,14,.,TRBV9,TGTGCCAGCAGCGTAAGACGTGTTTCAGATACGCAGTATTTT,CASSVRRVSDTQYF
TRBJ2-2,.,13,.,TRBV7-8,TGTGCCAGCAGCTCGGAGAACACCGGGGAGCTGTTTTTT,CASSSENTGELFF
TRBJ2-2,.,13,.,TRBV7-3,TGTGCCAGCAGCTTAGGGTCCCCCGGGGAGCTGTTTTTT,CASSLGSPGELFF
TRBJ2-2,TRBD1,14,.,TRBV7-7,TGTGCCAGCAGCTCGACAGGGGGAACCGGGGAGCTGTTTTTT,CASSSTGGTGELFF
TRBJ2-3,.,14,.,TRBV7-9,TGTGCCAGCGGTCGGGGGGCCAGGGGAGATACGCAGTATTTT,CASGRGARGDTQYF
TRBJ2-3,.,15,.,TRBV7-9,TGTGCCAGCAGCTTAGGACTATTGATCACAGATACGCAGTATTTT,CASSLGLLITDTQYF
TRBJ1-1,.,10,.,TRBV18,TGTGCCAGCTCCGGGACAGAAGCTTTCTTT,CASSGTEAFF
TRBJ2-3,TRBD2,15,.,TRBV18,TGTGCCAGCTCACCTCTAGCGGGGCTGGCAGATACGCAGTATTTT,CASSPLAGLADTQYF
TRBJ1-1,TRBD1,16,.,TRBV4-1,TGCGCCAGCAGCCAAGCGGACAGGGGGCTAAACACTGAAGCTTTCTTT,CASSQADRGLNTEAFF
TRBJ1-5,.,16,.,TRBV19,TGTGCCAGTAGTAAGCCTTCCGGGACACTTAATCAGCCCCAGCATTTT,CASSKPSGTLNQPQHF
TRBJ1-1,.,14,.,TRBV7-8,TGTGCCAGCAGCGCGAGACAGATGAACACTGAAGCTTTCTTT,CASSARQMNTEAFF
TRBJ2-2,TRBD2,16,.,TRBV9,TGTGCCAGCAGCCGCCCGGGACTATCGAACACCGGGGAGCTGTTTTTT,CASSRPGLSNTGELFF
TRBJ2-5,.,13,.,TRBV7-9,TGTGCCAGCAGCCAAGCTAACCAAGAGACCCAGTACTTC,CASSQANQETQYF
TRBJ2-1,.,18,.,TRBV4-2,TGTGCCAGCAGCCCCACGGGCGGGGCCGCACCTACCTACAATGAGCAGTTCTTC,CASSPTGGAAPTYNEQFF